This TCR beta chain was obtained from a study of T cell responses to AZD1222 COVID-19 vaccine. Study results and caveats: Most donors were white British and more were female, and clonal diversity was possibly underestimated. Among those given AZD1222, only five to seven were seropositive at baseline.

This clone was observed a single time. Its antigen is still unknown. Repertoires were generated with immunoSEQ multiplex PCR, while TCRdb's copy carries only in-frame clones and drops some. The data contain 17,000 or so clones, roughly 91% of them seen just once; the ten biggest clones take up 8.7%. The length of the CDR3 is 16 residues. Germline V lookup: CDR1 SNHLY, CDR2 FYNNEI. Trimming took off 3 bases at V and 3 bases at J, with 14 bases between the two ends. The chain employs TRBV2 and TRBJ2-2, with D possibly TRBD2 on 5 matching bases. Sequencing used peripheral blood, obtained 28 days after the second AZD1222 dose. The source of this sequence is an adult who received the AZD1222 COVID-19 vaccine. CDR3 protein: CASSDGSGGYTGELFF. Here the CDR3 DNA reads TGTGCCAGCAGTGATGGAAGCGGCGGGTACACCGGGGAGCTGTTTTTT.